This TCR beta chain was retrieved from a study of regulatory T cells in long-lasting Graves disease. This CDR3 spans 16 amino acids. Germline CDR1 and CDR2: SGHVS and FQNEAQ. Arm-PCR of CDR3 regions and iRepertoire HTBI primers were the basis on which TCR beta libraries were built. TCRdb re-called the multiplex PCR reads through MiXCR, storing one row per CDR3 protein. The sample has about 470,000 distinct CDR3 sequences; under 15% are singletons. With regard to this clonotype: A read error may be the cause here, since a much bigger clone is one base away.

Regarding time point: newly diagnosed GD, antithyroid drugs for less than 3 months. PBMCs were the source of the RNA used for TCR sequencing. These same data were also listed under a study on T cells in Graves' hyperthyroidism and ophthalmopathy. This second report adds: Patients with uncontrolled infections, other autoimmune diseases, pregnancy or lactation were excluded.

The chain carries TRBV7-8 and TRBJ2-1; tentatively, D is TRBD2 (6 bases). Sequencing was performed on peripheral blood mononuclear cells (PBMCs), taken at new diagnosis, from a patient treated with antithyroid drugs. This sequence was found in a woman aged 25 to 39 with Graves disease. The CDR3 nucleotides are TGTGCCGGCAGGAAGACTAGTACCTACTCCTACAATGAGCAGTTCTTC. It encodes CAGRKTSTYSYNEQFF.